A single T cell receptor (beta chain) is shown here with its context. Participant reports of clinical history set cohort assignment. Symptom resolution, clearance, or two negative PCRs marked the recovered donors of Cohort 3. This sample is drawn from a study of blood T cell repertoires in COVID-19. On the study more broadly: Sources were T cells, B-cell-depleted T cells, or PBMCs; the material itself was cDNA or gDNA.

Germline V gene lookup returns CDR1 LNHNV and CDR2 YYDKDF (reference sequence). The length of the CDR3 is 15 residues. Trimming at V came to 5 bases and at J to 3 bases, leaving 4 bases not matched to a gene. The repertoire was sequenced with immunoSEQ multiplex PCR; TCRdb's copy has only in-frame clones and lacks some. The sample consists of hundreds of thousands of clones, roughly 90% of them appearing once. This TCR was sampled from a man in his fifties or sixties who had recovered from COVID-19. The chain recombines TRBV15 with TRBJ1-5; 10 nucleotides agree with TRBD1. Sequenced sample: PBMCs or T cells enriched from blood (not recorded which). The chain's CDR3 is CATSRDRGANQPQHF. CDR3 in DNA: TGTGCCACCAGCCGGGACAGGGGTGCCAATCAGCCCCAGCATTTT.